Below, 19 T cell receptor beta chains from the same sample are listed, as sequenced in a study of blood T cells in healthy people across ages. A sample-barcoded 5' primer and a J-beta primer mix were used in a second PCR of about 7 to 12 cycles. TCRdb reprocessed the 5' RACE reads via MiXCR and lists one record per CDR3 protein. The table records almost 800,000 distinct CDR3 sequences, roughly 64% of them present only once. Sample: blood. The receptors here all came from a young man in good health.

Remarks on this clonotype: Germline is not matched at one junction end, which may reflect a read error. The gene calls are TRBV4-3 and TRBJ2-1; D is perhaps TRBD1 (6 bases). The CDR3 spans 13 residues. Germline V CDR1 and CDR2: LGHNA, YSLEER. CDR3 sequence reads: CASTQEIGQRLFF. In nucleotides, the CDR3 is TGCGCCAGCACCCAAGAAATTGGACAGCGCCTGTTCTTC.

Concerning this clonotype itself: No DNA is shown, since the ends of the CDR3 on it are uncertain; the CDR3 is the one TCRdb lists. This rearrangement joins TRBV29-1 to TRBJ1-2; TRBD1 is the table's D call and was not checked against the DNA. The CDR3 sequence runs 12 residues, both termini included. Per the germline V gene, CDR1 is SQVTM and CDR2 is ANQGSEA. CDR3 sequence: CSALGGTYGCTF.

This rearrangement joins TRBV29-1 to TRBJ2-5; TRBD2 is a possible D gene (5 bases). Germline-derived CDR1 and CDR2 are SQVTM and ANQGSEA. V gave up 4 bases and J gave up 5 bases, with 14 bases separating them. CDR3 size: 13 residues. CDR3 in amino acids: CSVGGRGAETQYF. The CDR3 coding sequence is TGCAGCGTTGGCGGGCGAGGAGCGGAGACCCAGTACTTC.

This clonotype has a handful of counts. The chain recombines TRBV20-1 with TRBJ1-2, with a tentative D call TRBD1 (6 bases). The CDR3 runs to 15 residues. Germline CDR1 and CDR2: DFQATT and SNEGSKA (reference sequence). Trimming took off 2 bases at V and 2 bases at J, with 15 bases between the two ends. CDR3 nucleotide sequence: TGCAGTGCTAGATTAGGGGGGGCAGGAAACTATGGCTACACCTTC. Amino acids: CSARLGGAGNYGYTF.

The chain has TRBV12-3 or TRBV12-4 and TRBJ1-1; 8 nucleotides line up with TRBD1. The V segment lost 4 bases and the J segment 11 bases; nucleotides outside the gene matches: 15. The CDR3 contains 15 residues. The CDR3 sequence: CASSWGQEAPSGAFF. The DNA of the CDR3 is TGTGCCAGCAGTTGGGGACAGGAGGCTCCCTCGGGGGCTTTCTTT.

Only one count was recorded for this clonotype. The rearrangement links TRBV11-2 to TRBJ2-6, with 7 positions matching TRBD1. The length of the CDR3 is 17 residues. With V trimmed by 5 bases and J by 0 bases, 7 bases remained unmatched. CDR1 is SGHAT and CDR2 is FQNNGV in the germline V gene. The DNA of the CDR3 is TGTGCCAGCAGCGTGGGACAGTTCCTCTCTGGGGCCAACGTCCTGACTTTC. This encodes CASSVGQFLSGANVLTF. Full variable domain (rest looked up from reference TRBV11-2 and TRBJ2-6): EAGVAQSPRYKIIEKRQSVAFWCNPISGHATLYWYQQILGQGPKLLIQFQNNGVVDDSQLPKDRFSAERLKGVDSTLKIQPAKLEDSAVYLCASSVGQFLSGANVLTFGAGSRLTVL.

In nucleotides, the CDR3 is TGTGCCAGCAGGACCGGGACTAGCGGGATATTTGGGACCCAGTACTTC. Encoded protein: CASRTGTSGIFGTQYF. The chain carries TRBV2 and TRBJ2-5; TRBD2 matches 13 bases. The CDR3 loop spans 16 amino acids. Per germline, CDR1 SNHLY and CDR2 FYNNEI. The V and J ends lost 6 bases and 7 bases, in that order; junction bases with no gene match: 11.

V usage is TRBV9 and J usage is TRBJ1-4; weak D call: TRBD1 (5 bases). V was trimmed by 3 bases and J by 7 bases, leaving 13 bases between them. Germline CDR1 reads SGDLS; CDR2 reads YYNGEE. The CDR3 is made up of 14 amino acids. This chain's CDR3 is CASSAGRQLEKLFF. The DNA for the CDR3 is TGTGCCAGCAGCGCGGGGCGTCAGCTTGAAAAACTGTTTTTT. Drawing the rest from reference TRBV9 and TRBJ1-4, the complete variable domain is DSGVTQTPKHLITATGQRVTLRCSPRSGDLSVYWYQQSLDQGLQFLIQYYNGEERAKGNILERFSAQQFPDLHSELNLSSLELGDSALYFCASSAGRQLEKLFFGSGTQLSVL.

This clonotype has only a few counts. The chain is built from TRBV3-1 and TRBJ2-5, with a weak D call TRBD1 (6 bases). TRBJ2-7 matches the DNA end more closely, so the J call is doubtful. Germline loops: CDR1 LGHDT, CDR2 YNNKEL (reference sequence). This CDR3 contains 15 residues. CDR3 in DNA: TGTGCCAGCAGCCAAGAGTTTGGGACACCTTACGAGCAGTACTTC. Translating gives CASSQEFGTPYEQYF.

Only a few counts were recorded for this clonotype. This chain uses TRBV29-1 with TRBJ2-5; D possibly corresponds to TRBD1 (5 bases). Gene TRBJ2-7 matches the end of the DNA better, so the J call may be wrong. The CDR3 extends over 12 amino acids. The germline V gene has CDR1 SQVTM and CDR2 ANQGSEA. The CDR3 loop is CSVEDSTDEQYF. DNA of the CDR3: TGCAGCGTTGAAGACTCGACAGACGAGCAGTACTTC.

This clonotype came up a few times. V and J are TRBV7-9 and TRBJ1-2, with TRBD1 matching over 10 bases. J gave up 3 bases and V 3 bases, and 10 bases lay outside the gene matches. The CDR3 covers 17 residues. Germline-derived CDR1 and CDR2 are SEHNR and FQNEAQ (reference sequence). The CDR3 here is CASSFQGQGLSDYGYTF. The CDR3 DNA is TGTGCCAGCAGCTTCCAGGGACAGGGGCTTTCCGACTATGGCTACACCTTC.

The chain joins TRBV20-1 to TRBJ1-1, with D tentatively TRBD1 (5 bases). The CDR3 runs to 12 residues. Germline CDR1 DFQATT, CDR2 SNEGSKA (reference sequence). Trimming removed 1 base from V and 5 bases from J, with 8 bases in between. The CDR3 nucleotides read TGCAGTGCTAGAGTGGGGACGACTGAAGCTTTCTTT. Protein sequence: CSARVGTTEAFF.

There are a few counts of this clonotype. The V gene is TRBV10-3, the J gene TRBJ2-1, with 9 bases identical to TRBD2. The CDR3 length is 17 residues. Germline CDR1 reads ENHRY; CDR2 reads SYGVKD. Germline trimming cut 4 bases from V and 6 bases from J; bases unmatched to any gene: 13. CDR3 region: CAISVTPSSGIINEQFF. The CDR3 DNA reads as TGTGCCATCAGTGTAACCCCGTCTAGCGGGATAATCAATGAGCAGTTCTTC.

The V and J genes are TRBV6-2 or TRBV6-3 and TRBJ1-5; possible D gene TRBD1, 6 bases. Trimming shortened V by 7 bases and J by 5 bases, and 18 bases separated the two germline ends. Germline lookup yields CDR1 MNHEY and CDR2 SVGEGT. The CDR3 runs to 15 residues. The DNA for the CDR3 is TGTGCCAGCACCGAGGCGGGGGGCGCTGATCAGCCCCAGCATTTT. This gives the protein CASTEAGGADQPQHF.

The genes are TRBV27 and TRBJ1-6, with a tentative D call TRBD1 (5 bases). CDR1 and CDR2 from the germline V gene are MNHEY and SMNVEV (reference sequence). The CDR3 length is 17 residues. V lost 5 bases and J lost 13, with 27 bases in between. The CDR3 DNA reads TGTGCCAGCAGTCCACAGCGCCGGGGGGGTCGAGTGTATCCCCTCCACTTT. This translates into CASSPQRRGGRVYPLHF.

In the case of this clonotype: The germline gene is not matched at one end of the junction; a read error may be the cause. V and J are TRBV12-3 or TRBV12-4 and TRBJ2-1, with a tentative D call TRBD2 (6 bases). The CDR3 is 14 amino acids. This CDR3 is CANSPSGLGNEQFF. The CDR3 DNA follows: TGTGCCAACAGTCCCTCGGGACTGGGAAATGAGCAGTTCTTC.

This clonotype was seen more than once but under ten times. The genes are TRBV12-5 and TRBJ2-5, with D uncertain. The CDR3 extends over 12 amino acids. The germline CDR1 and CDR2 sequences are LGHNT and FRNRAP. Trimming took off 0 bases at V and 6 bases at J, with 5 bases between the two ends. The chain's CDR3 is CASGLVQKTQYF. The CDR3 DNA follows: TGTGCTAGTGGTTTGGTTCAGAAGACCCAGTACTTC.

The chain couples TRBV19 to TRBJ2-7; no reliable D call. Trimming removed 7 bases at V and 2 bases at J, with 9 bases between. The CDR3 is 12 amino acids. Germline CDR1 and CDR2: LNHDA and SQIVND (reference sequence). The CDR3 nucleotides read TGTGCCAGTATGGCAGATACCTACGAGCAGTACTTC. It specifies CASMADTYEQYF.

V usage is TRBV2 and J usage is TRBJ1-2; D is possibly TRBD1 (5 bases). Germline V gene data show CDR1 as SNHLY and CDR2 as FYNNEI. The CDR3 is 14 residues long. The V end was cut by 3 bases, the J end by 8 bases, with 16 bases between. The CDR3: CASSEQGGSKGYTF. CDR3 nucleotides: TGTGCCAGCAGTGAGCAGGGCGGGTCAAAGGGCTACACCTTC.